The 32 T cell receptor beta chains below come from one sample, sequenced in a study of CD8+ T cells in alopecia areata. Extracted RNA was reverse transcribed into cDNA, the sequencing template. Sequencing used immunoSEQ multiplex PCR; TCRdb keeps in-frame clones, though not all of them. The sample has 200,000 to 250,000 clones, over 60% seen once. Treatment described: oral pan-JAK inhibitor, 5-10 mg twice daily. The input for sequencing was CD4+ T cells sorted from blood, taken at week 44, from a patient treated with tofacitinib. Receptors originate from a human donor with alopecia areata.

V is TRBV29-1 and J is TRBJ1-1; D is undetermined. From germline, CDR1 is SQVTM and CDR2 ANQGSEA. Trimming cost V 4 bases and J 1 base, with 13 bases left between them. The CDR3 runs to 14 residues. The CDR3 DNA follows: TGCAGCGTTGGGGTTCGGCTATCGAACACTGAAGCTTTCTTT. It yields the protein CSVGVRLSNTEAFF. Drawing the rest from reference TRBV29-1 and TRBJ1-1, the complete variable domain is SAVISQKPSRDICQRGTSLTIQCQVDSQVTMMFWYRQQPGQSLTLIATANQGSEATYESGFVIDKFPISRPNLTFSTLTVSNMSPEDSSIYLCSVGVRLSNTEAFFGQGTRLTVV.

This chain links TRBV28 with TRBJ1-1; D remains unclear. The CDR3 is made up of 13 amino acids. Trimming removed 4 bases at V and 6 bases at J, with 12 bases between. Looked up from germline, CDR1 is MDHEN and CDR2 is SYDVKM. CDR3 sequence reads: CASSSLRVPEAFF. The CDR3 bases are TGTGCCAGCAGTTCCCTCCGGGTTCCTGAAGCTTTCTTT.

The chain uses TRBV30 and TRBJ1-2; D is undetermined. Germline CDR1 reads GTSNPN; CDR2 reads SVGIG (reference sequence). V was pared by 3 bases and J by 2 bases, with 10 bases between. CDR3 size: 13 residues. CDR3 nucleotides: TGTGCCTGGAGACCCCGTGGGAACTATGGCTACACCTTC. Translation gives CAWRPRGNYGYTF.

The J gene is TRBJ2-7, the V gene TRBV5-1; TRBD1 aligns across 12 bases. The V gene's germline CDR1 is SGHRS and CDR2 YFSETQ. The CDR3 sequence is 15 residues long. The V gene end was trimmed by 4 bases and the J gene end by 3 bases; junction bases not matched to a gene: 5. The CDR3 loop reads CASSIGTGGSYEQYF. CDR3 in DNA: TGCGCCAGCAGCATCGGGACAGGGGGCAGCTACGAGCAGTACTTC.

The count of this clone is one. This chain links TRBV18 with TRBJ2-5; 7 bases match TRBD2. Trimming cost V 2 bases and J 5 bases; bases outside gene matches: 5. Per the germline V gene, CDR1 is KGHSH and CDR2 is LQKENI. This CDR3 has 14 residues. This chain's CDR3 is CASSPGAGQETQYF. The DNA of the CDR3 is TGTGCCAGCTCACCAGGAGCGGGGCAGGAGACCCAGTACTTC.

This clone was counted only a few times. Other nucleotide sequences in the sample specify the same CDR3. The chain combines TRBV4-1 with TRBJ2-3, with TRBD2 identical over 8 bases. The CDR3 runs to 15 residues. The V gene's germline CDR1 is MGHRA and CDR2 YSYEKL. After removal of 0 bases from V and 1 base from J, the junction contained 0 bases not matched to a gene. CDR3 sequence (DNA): TGCGCCAGCAGCCAAGACGGGGGGGGCACAGATACGCAGTATTTT. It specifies CASSQDGGGTDTQYF.

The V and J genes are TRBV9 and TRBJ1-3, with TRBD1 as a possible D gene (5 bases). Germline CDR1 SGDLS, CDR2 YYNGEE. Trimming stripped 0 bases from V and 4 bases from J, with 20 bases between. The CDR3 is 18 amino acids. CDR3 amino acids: CASSVATGTGVGGNTIYF. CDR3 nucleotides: TGTGCCAGCAGCGTAGCTACTGGGACCGGAGTTGGGGGAAACACCATATATTTT. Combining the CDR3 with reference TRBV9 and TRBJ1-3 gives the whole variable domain DSGVTQTPKHLITATGQRVTLRCSPRSGDLSVYWYQQSLDQGLQFLIQYYNGEERAKGNILERFSAQQFPDLHSELNLSSLELGDSALYFCASSVATGTGVGGNTIYFGEGSWLTVV.

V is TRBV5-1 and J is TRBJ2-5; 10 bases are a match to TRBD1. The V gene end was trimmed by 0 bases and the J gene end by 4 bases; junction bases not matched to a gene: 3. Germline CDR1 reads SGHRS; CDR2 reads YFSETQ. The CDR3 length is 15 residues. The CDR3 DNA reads TGCGCCAGCAGCTTGGAGTGGACAGGGGGAGAGACCCAGTACTTC. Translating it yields CASSLEWTGGETQYF.

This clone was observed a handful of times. CDR3 sequence (DNA): TGTGCCAGTAGTATTTGGGGGGGCTCCGGGAACACCGGGGAGCTGTTTTTT. Residues: CASSIWGGSGNTGELFF. The chain uses TRBV19 and TRBJ2-2; tentative D call: TRBD2 (7 bases). CDR1 is LNHDA and CDR2 is SQIVND in the germline V gene (reference sequence). The V end lost 3 bases, the J end lost 1 base, and 15 bases lay between the germline ends. The CDR3 is 17 amino acids.

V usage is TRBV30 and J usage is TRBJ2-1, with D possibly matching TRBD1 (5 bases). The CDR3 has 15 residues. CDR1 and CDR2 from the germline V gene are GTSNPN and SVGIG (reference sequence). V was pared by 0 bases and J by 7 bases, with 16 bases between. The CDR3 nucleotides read TGTGCCTGGAGTGTAGTGAAGGGGCTGGGGAATGAGCAGTTCTTC. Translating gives CAWSVVKGLGNEQFF.

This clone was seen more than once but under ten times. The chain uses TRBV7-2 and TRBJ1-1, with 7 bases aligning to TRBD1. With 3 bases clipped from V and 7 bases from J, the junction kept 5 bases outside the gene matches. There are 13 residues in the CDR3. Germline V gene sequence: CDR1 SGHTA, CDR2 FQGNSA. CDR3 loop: CASSFGTESEAFF. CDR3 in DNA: TGTGCCAGCAGCTTTGGGACAGAGAGTGAAGCTTTCTTT.

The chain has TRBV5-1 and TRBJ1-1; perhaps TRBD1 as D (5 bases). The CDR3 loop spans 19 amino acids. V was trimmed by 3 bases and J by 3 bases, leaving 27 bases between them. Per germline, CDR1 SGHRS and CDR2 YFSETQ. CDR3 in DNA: TGCGCCAGCAGCTCTGGCGGCGGATTACCTACTCAAGGGGACACTGAAGCTTTCTTT. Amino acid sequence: CASSSGGGLPTQGDTEAFF.

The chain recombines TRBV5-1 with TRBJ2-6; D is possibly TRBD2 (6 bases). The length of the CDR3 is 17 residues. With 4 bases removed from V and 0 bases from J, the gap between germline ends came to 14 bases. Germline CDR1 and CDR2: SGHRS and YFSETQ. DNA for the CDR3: TGCGCCAGCAGCGGGGGGACGATGGTCTCTGGGGCCAACGTCCTGACTTTC. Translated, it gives CASSGGTMVSGANVLTF.

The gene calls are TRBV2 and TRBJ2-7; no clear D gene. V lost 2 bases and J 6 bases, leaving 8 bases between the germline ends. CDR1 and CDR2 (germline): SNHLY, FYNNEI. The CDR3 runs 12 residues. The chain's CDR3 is CASSERGFEQYF. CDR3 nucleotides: TGTGCCAGCAGTGAACGAGGATTCGAGCAGTACTTC.

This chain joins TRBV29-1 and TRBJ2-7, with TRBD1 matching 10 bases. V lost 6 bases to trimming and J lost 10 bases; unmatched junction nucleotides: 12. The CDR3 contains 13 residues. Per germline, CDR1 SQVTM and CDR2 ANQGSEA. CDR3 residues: CSVREDRGATQYF. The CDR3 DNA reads TGCAGCGTCCGAGAGGACAGGGGGGCTACCCAGTACTTC.

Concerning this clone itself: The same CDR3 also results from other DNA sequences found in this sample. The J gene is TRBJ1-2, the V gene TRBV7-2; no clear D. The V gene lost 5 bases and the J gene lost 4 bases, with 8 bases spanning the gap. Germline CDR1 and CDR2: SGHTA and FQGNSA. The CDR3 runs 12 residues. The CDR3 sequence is CASSPTLYGYTF. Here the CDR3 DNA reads TGTGCCAGCAGCCCGACCCTCTATGGCTACACCTTC.

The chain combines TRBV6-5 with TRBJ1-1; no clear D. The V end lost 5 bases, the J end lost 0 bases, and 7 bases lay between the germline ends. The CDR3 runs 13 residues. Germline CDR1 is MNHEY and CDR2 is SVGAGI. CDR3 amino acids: CASSRRVNTEAFF. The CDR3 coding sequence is TGTGCCAGCAGTCGACGGGTGAACACTGAAGCTTTCTTT.

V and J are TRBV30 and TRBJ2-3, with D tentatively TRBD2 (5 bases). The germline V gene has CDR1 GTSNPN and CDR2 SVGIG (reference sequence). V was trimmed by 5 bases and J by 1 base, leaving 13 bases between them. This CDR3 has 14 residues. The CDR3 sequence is CAWGRAGGTDTQYF. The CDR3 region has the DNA TGTGCCTGGGGACGGGCGGGCGGCACAGATACGCAGTATTTT. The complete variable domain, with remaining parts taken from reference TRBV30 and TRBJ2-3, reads SQTIHQWPATLVQPVGSPLSLECTVEGTSNPNLYWYRQAAGRGLQLLFYSVGIGQISSEVPQNLSASRPQDRQFILSSKKLLLSDSGFYLCAWGRAGGTDTQYFGPGTRLTVL.

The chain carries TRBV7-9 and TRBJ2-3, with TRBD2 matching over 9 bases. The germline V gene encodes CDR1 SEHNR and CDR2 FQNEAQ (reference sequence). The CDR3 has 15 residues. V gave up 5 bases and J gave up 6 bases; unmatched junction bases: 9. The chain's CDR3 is CASSTAGTSLDTQYF. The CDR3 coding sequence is TGTGCCAGCAGCACCGCCGGGACTAGCCTTGATACGCAGTATTTT.

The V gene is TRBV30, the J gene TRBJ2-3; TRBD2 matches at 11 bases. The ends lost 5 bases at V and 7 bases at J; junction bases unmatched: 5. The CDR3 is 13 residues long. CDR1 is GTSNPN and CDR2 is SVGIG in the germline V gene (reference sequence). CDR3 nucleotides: TGTGCCTGGGATACTAGCGGGGGCTATACGCAGTATTTT. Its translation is CAWDTSGGYTQYF.

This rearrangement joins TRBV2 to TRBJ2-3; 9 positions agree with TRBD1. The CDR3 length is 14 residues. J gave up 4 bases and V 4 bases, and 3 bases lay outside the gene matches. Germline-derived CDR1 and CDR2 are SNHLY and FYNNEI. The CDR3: CASSARTGADTQYF. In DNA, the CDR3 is TGTGCCAGCAGTGCTCGGACAGGGGCAGATACGCAGTATTTT.

The CDR3 bases are TGTGCCAGCAGCTCCCGGAACTTAAGCCCCCGTAGCACAGATACGCAGTATTTT. Protein: CASSSRNLSPRSTDTQYF. The chain employs TRBV7-8 and TRBJ2-3; D call uncertain. This CDR3 region has 18 residues. Germline CDR1 is SGHVS and CDR2 is FQNEAQ. V gave up 4 bases and J gave up 0 bases, with 20 bases separating them.

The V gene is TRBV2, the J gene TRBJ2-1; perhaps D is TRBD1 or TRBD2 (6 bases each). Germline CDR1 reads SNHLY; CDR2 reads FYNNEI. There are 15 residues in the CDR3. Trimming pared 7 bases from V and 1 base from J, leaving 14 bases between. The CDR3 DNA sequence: TGTGCCAGCACGGAGGAGGGGGGATCCTACAATGAGCAGTTCTTC. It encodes CASTEEGGSYNEQFF.

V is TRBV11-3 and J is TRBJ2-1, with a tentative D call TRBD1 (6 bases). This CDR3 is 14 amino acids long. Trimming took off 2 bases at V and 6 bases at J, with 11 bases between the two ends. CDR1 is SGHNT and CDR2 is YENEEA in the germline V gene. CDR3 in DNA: TGTGCCAGCAGCTTACAGGGGACGGGCAATGAGCAGTTCTTC. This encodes CASSLQGTGNEQFF.

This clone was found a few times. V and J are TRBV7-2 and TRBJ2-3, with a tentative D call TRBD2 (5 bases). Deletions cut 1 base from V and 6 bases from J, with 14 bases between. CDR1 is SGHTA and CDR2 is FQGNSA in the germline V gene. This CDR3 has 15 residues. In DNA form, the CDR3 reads TGTGCCAGCAGCTTAGTTTGGCTAGCTGGTGATACGCAGTATTTT. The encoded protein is CASSLVWLAGDTQYF.

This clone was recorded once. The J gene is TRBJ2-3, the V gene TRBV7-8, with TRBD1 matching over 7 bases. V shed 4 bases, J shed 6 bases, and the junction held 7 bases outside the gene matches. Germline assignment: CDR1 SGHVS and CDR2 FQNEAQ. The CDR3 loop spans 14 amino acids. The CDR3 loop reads CASSSRGRADTQYF. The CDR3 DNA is TGTGCCAGCAGCTCCAGGGGGAGAGCGGATACGCAGTATTTT.

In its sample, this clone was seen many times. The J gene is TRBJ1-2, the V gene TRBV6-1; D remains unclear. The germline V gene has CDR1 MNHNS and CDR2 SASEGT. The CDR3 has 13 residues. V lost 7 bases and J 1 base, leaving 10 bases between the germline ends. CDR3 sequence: CASISKFNYGYTF. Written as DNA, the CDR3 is TGTGCCAGCATTTCCAAATTTAACTATGGCTACACCTTC.

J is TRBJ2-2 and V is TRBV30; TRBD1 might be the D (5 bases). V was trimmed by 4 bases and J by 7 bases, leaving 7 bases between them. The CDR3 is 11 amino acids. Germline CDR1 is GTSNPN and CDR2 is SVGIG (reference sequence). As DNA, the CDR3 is TGTGCCTGGAAAGGGGTCGGGGAGCTGTTTTTT. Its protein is CAWKGVGELFF.

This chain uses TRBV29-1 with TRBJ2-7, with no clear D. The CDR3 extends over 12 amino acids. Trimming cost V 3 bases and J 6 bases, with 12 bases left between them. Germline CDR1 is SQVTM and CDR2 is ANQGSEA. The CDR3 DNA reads TGCAGCGTTGAGGCAGACCGGGCCGAGCAGTACTTC. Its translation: CSVEADRAEQYF.

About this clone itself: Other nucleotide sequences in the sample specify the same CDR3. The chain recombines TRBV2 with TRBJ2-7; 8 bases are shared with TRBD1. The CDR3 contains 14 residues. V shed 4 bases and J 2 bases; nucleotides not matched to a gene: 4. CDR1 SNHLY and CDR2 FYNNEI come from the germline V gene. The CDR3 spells CASSADREAYEQYF. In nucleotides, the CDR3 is TGTGCCAGCAGTGCGGACAGGGAAGCCTACGAGCAGTACTTC.

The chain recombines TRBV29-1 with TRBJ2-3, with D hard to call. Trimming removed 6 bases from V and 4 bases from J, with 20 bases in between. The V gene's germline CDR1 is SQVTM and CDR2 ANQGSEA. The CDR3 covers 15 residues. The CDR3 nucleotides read TGCAGCGTCCGACCTCGTCCACAATCGGCAGATACGCAGTATTTT. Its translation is CSVRPRPQSADTQYF.

This CDR3 reads CASSVGQGARYADEQYF. CDR3 in DNA: TGTGCCAGCAGCGTCGGACAGGGGGCTCGTTACGCGGACGAGCAGTACTTC. The chain carries TRBV9 and TRBJ2-7; 11 bases are a match to TRBD1. Trimming removed 2 bases from V and 5 bases from J; junction bases left unmatched: 12. The CDR3 contains 17 residues. CDR1 and CDR2 from the germline V gene are SGDLS and YYNGEE.